The T cell receptor beta chain described here comes from a study of PD-1 blockade in classical Hodgkin lymphoma. Study results and limitations: The origin of the repertoire differences remains undefined, with disease activity or prior therapy as possible causes. Newly diagnosed patients reportedly trailed healthy donors in baseline TCR diversity.

As for time point: cycle 4 day 1 (C4D1), after five to seven weeks of nivolumab. All the patients suffered relapse after autologous stem cell transplantation, and brentuximab vedotin exposure differed. Applied to thawed PBMCs, magnetic negative selection was the method used to isolate CD8+ T cells. The protocol was immunoSEQ multiplex PCR, while the TCRdb copy is restricted to in-frame clones and leaves out a portion. The table lists 5,500 to 6,500 clones, 73% of them singletons. As to this clone: The antigen is undetermined.

V lost 11 bases to trimming and J lost 5 bases; unmatched junction nucleotides: 10. CDR1 is MNHEY, CDR2 SVGAGI, per germline. This CDR3 contains 15 residues. This TCR came from a human donor with classical Hodgkin lymphoma. The chain couples TRBV6-5 to TRBJ2-2, with TRBD1 identical over 11 bases. Specimen: CD8+ T cells from blood, collected before the fourth cycle of nivolumab. The CDR3 protein is CAANAGTGGTGELFF. Here the CDR3 DNA reads TGTGCCGCTAATGCCGGGACAGGGGGAACCGGGGAGCTGTTTTTT.